This T cell receptor beta chain was identified during a study of shared clonotypes between healthy human individuals. Sequenced by immunoSEQ multiplex PCR; TCRdb stores in-frame clones only, minus some. The table shows roughly 2.6 million clones, with more than 80% occurring only once. Points on this clone: Antigen unknown.

Germline V gene lookup returns CDR1 ENHRY and CDR2 SYGVKD. The CDR3 sequence is 14 residues long. Deletions cut 6 bases from V and 2 bases from J, with 11 bases between. Overall study findings and caveats: For naive CD4 cells, around 5% of clonotypes were shared across a few donors.

The source of this sequence is a man aged 18 to 35 in good health. The chain uses TRBV10-3 and TRBJ1-5, with D maybe TRBD1 (6 bases). The sample taken for sequencing was naive CD4+ T cells sorted from blood. Described subset: CD45RA+ positively selected. The CDR3 DNA follows: TGTGCCATCAGCGTGGACAGAGGCAATCAGCCCCAGCATTTT. Its translation: CAISVDRGNQPQHF.